These T cell receptor beta chains were read from a single sample in a study of cytomegalovirus exposure and HLA in healthy donors. Produced via immunoSEQ multiplex PCR; TCRdb's table is partial and in-frame only. The sample includes approximately 240,000 clones, 70% to 85% of them seen just once. Sequenced: PBMCs. The receptor set was obtained from a woman in her sixties in good health and CMV-seropositive. Both conserved end residues are part of each CDR3. D genes are given only for firm matches. The listing skips clone size in some rows; elsewhere it reads once, few, many or a size class.

abundance | j_gene | d_gene | v_gene | CDR3aa | CDR3nt
NA | TRBJ1-2 | TRBD1 | TRBV5-6 | CASSGLGQGRGYTF | TGTGCCAGCAGCGGTTTGGGACAGGGCAGGGGCTACACCTTC
few | TRBJ1-4 | NA | TRBV6-5 | CASSYREREKLFF | TGTGCCAGCAGTTACCGAGAGAGGGAAAAACTGTTTTTT
NA | TRBJ1-1 | NA | TRBV20-1 | CSAPKFGEAFF | TGCAGTGCCCCCAAATTCGGTGAAGCTTTCTTT
NA | TRBJ1-1 | NA | TRBV28 | CASSPAGGGNTEAFF | TGTGCCAGCAGCCCGGCGGGGGGCGGGAACACTGAAGCTTTCTTT
NA | TRBJ2-1 | TRBD1 | TRBV5-4 | CASSLQGDEQFF | TGTGCCAGCAGCTTACAGGGGGATGAGCAGTTCTTC
NA | TRBJ2-1 | TRBD2 | TRBV10-3 | CASGLAGGSEQFF | TGTGCCTCGGGACTAGCGGGGGGGAGTGAGCAGTTCTTC
NA | TRBJ1-5 | TRBD1 | TRBV5-6 | CASGQTGHNQPQHF | TGTGCCAGCGGACAGACAGGGCACAATCAGCCCCAGCATTTT
NA | TRBJ1-4 | NA | TRBV7-2 | CASSQRTVGNNEKLFF | TGTGCCAGCAGCCAAAGGACAGTGGGAAATAATGAAAAACTGTTTTTT
few | TRBJ2-3 | TRBD2 | TRBV5-6 | CASSLLAGGTDTQYF | TGTGCCAGCAGCTTACTAGCGGGAGGCACAGATACGCAGTATTTT
NA | TRBJ2-7 | NA | TRBV6-1 | CASSARGPFYEQYF | TGTGCCAGCAGTGCACGAGGGCCCTTCTACGAGCAGTACTTC
few | TRBJ2-2 | NA | TRBV18 | CASSPQGQLNTGELFF | TGTGCCAGCTCACCACAAGGACAGCTTAACACCGGGGAGCTGTTTTTT
few | TRBJ2-1 | TRBD2 | TRBV27 | CASSGTSGGSYNEQFF | TGTGCCAGCAGTGGAACTAGCGGGGGCTCCTACAATGAGCAGTTCTTC
once | TRBJ1-3 | NA | TRBV7-2 | CASSPGSGNTIYF | TGTGCCAGCAGCCCGGGATCTGGAAACACCATATATTTT
few | TRBJ2-3 | NA | TRBV5-1 | CASSLGQFTDTQYF | TGCGCCAGCAGCTTAGGACAGTTCACAGATACGCAGTATTTT
NA | TRBJ1-1 | TRBD1 | TRBV6-5 | CASSLQGTGGRAFF | TGTGCCAGCAGTCTCCAAGGGACAGGTGGACGGGCTTTCTTT
NA | TRBJ1-3 | NA | TRBV28 | CASTLSGGPGNTIYF | TGTGCCAGCACCCTAAGCGGGGGGCCTGGAAACACCATATATTTT
NA | TRBJ1-1 | NA | TRBV7-2 | CASSFFTEAFF | TGTGCCAGCAGCTTCTTCACTGAAGCTTTCTTT
NA | TRBJ1-5 | NA | TRBV2 | CASARGDIKQPQHF | TGTGCCAGCGCCCGGGGGGACATCAAACAGCCCCAGCATTTT
NA | TRBJ2-7 | NA | TRBV11-2 | CASSPFRDSYEQYF | TGTGCCAGCAGCCCGTTCAGGGACTCGTACGAGCAGTACTTC
NA | TRBJ2-3 | TRBD1 | TRBV7-8 | CASSLPYRGSTDTQYF | TGTGCCAGCAGCTTGCCCTACAGGGGCAGCACAGATACGCAGTATTTT
NA | TRBJ1-2 | NA | TRBV18 | CASSPGSGGGYTF | TGTGCCAGCTCACCAGGATCGGGGGGTGGCTACACCTTC
NA | TRBJ2-2 | NA | TRBV10-3 | CAISREGQSNTGELFF | TGTGCCATCAGTCGAGAGGGCCAATCGAACACCGGGGAGCTGTTTTTT
NA | TRBJ2-5 | NA | TRBV5-4 | CASSFGTLQETQYF | TGTGCCAGCAGCTTCGGGACTCTCCAAGAGACCCAGTACTTC
NA | TRBJ1-6 | NA | TRBV13 | CAGGGDSPLHF | TGTGCCGGGGGGGGAGACTCACCCCTCCACTTT